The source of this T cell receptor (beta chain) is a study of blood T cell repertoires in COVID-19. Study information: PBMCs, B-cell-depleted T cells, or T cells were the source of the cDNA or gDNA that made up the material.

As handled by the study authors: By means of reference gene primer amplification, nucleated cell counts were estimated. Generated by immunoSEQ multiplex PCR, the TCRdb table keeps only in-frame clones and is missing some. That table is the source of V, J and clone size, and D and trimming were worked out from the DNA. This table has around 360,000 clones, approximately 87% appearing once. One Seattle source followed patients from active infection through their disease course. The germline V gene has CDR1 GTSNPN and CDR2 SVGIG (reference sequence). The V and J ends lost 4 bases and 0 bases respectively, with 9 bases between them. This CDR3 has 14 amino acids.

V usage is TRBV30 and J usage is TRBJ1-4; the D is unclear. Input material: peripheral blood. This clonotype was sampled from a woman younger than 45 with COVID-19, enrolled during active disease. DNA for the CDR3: TGTGCCTGGACCCCACCTACAACTAATGAAAAACTGTTTTTT. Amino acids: CAWTPPTTNEKLFF.